Presented here are 30 T cell receptor beta chains from one specimen sequenced in a study of cytomegalovirus exposure and HLA in healthy donors. The PCR ran on 60 Vbeta and 13 Jbeta primers. Sequencing used immunoSEQ multiplex PCR; TCRdb keeps in-frame clones, though not all of them. Found here are roughly 150,000 clones, around 82% of them singletons; the top ten hold under 8%. Material: PBMCs. These receptor sequences come from a woman in her 50s in good health and CMV-seropositive.

The chain uses TRBV21-1 and TRBJ1-6; TRBD1 is taken as the D call from the table, unchecked against the DNA. TRBV21-1 is listed as a pseudogene. The length of the CDR3 is 13 residues. The CDR3 bases are TGTGCCAGCAGCGAACTCAGGGGTTTCACCCTCCACTTT. This gives the protein CASSELRGFTLHF.

The chain uses TRBV14 and TRBJ2-7; a possible D gene is TRBD2 (6 bases). V gave up 1 base and J gave up 6 bases, with 19 bases separating them. Germline CDR1 and CDR2: SGHDN and FVKESK. The CDR3 runs 16 residues. The CDR3 sequence: CASSQVGGLTYSEQYF. Here the CDR3 DNA reads TGTGCCAGCAGCCAAGTTGGAGGGCTGACCTACAGCGAGCAGTACTTC.

V and J are TRBV18 and TRBJ1-6, with no clear D. V was pared by 3 bases and J by 7 bases, with 13 bases between. Germline-derived CDR1 and CDR2 are KGHSH and LQKENI. The CDR3 covers 15 residues. CDR3 in DNA: TGTGCCAGCTCACCCTTGGACTGGCTCAATTCACCCCTCCACTTT. This encodes CASSPLDWLNSPLHF.

This chain connects TRBV5-6 to TRBJ2-1, with 8 bases that match TRBD1. From germline, CDR1 is SGHDT and CDR2 YYEEEE. The V and J ends lost 3 bases and 9 bases, in that order; junction bases with no gene match: 2. CDR3 size: 12 residues. CDR3 coding DNA: TGTGCCAGCAGCTGGGACAGGCTTGAGCAGTTCTTC. Its translation: CASSWDRLEQFF.

The J gene is TRBJ2-1, the V gene TRBV10-3; 7 bases align to TRBD2. The CDR3 has 13 residues. V shed 1 base, J shed 10 bases, and the junction held 4 bases outside the gene matches. The germline gives CDR1 ENHRY, CDR2 SYGVKD. Here the CDR3 reads CAISELGGGEQFF. DNA for the CDR3: TGTGCCATCAGTGAGTTGGGGGGGGGAGAGCAGTTCTTC.

As for this clone: This sample includes further DNA sequences coding for the same CDR3. The chain recombines TRBV10-3 with TRBJ1-5; unclear D gene. Per the germline V gene, CDR1 is ENHRY and CDR2 is SYGVKD. This CDR3 comprises 13 residues. V was trimmed by 5 bases and J by 0 bases, leaving 5 bases between them. For the CDR3, the DNA is TGTGCCATCAGTTTAGATAGCAATCAGCCCCAGCATTTT. Translating gives CAISLDSNQPQHF.

The J gene is TRBJ2-7, the V gene TRBV5-1, with a weak D call TRBD1 (5 bases). There are 15 residues in the CDR3. Between the trimmed V and J ends, which lost 4 bases and 3 bases, there was a span of 17 bases. Per the germline V gene, CDR1 is SGHRS and CDR2 is YFSETQ. The CDR3 region is CASSLRQPPHYEQYF. The CDR3 coding sequence is TGCGCCAGCAGCCTGCGACAGCCACCCCACTACGAGCAGTACTTC.

This clone was counted a few times. A read error may account for a junction end that differs from germline. V gene TRBV7-9 combines with J gene TRBJ2-7; D is perhaps TRBD1 (5 bases). The length of the CDR3 is 12 residues. Germline assignment: CDR1 SEHNR and CDR2 FQNEAQ (reference sequence). The CDR3 spells CSSSRSRDEQYF. CDR3 DNA sequence: TGTTCCAGCAGTCGTAGCAGGGACGAGCAGTACTTC. The full variable domain, its missing parts supplied by reference TRBV7-9 and TRBJ2-7, is DTGVSQNPRHKITKRGQNVTFRCDPISEHNRLYWYRQTLGQGPEFLTYFQNEAQLEKSRLLSDRFSAERPKGSFSTLEIQRTEQGDSAMYLCSSSRSRDEQYFGPGTRLTVT.

The V and J genes are TRBV5-6 and TRBJ1-2; possible D gene TRBD1, 6 bases. The germline V and J ends were trimmed by 4 bases and 8 bases, with 18 bases remaining between them. The CDR3 runs to 14 residues. Germline CDR1 is SGHDT and CDR2 is YYEEEE. The CDR3 DNA follows: TGTGCCAGCAGCAGGCCCCGACAGGATGGAGGCTACACCTTC. Translated, it gives CASSRPRQDGGYTF.

The chain links TRBV27 to TRBJ1-4; D may be TRBD1 (5 bases). Trimming pared 0 bases from V and 8 bases from J, leaving 10 bases between. Germline V gene lookup returns CDR1 MNHEY and CDR2 SMNVEV (reference sequence). CDR3 size: 14 residues. This chain's CDR3 is CASSLSGAGEKLFF. CDR3 coding DNA: TGTGCCAGCAGTTTATCAGGGGCTGGGGAAAAACTGTTTTTT.

The chain combines TRBV10-2 with TRBJ1-6; possibly TRBD1 for D (5 bases). V shed 3 bases and J shed 15 bases, with 15 bases lying between them. The CDR3 loop spans 13 amino acids. Germline V lookup: CDR1 WSHSY, CDR2 SAAADI. CDR3 coding DNA: TGCGCCAGCAGTGACACGAACAGGTTTCACCTCCACTTT. It is translated as CASSDTNRFHLHF.

This clone has a handful of counts. V usage is TRBV19 and J usage is TRBJ2-7; D not resolved. Per the germline V gene, CDR1 is LNHDA and CDR2 is SQIVND (reference sequence). The CDR3 length is 13 residues. V lost 4 bases, J lost 2 bases, and 9 bases lay in between. As DNA, the CDR3 is TGTGCCAGTAGTAGGCAGGTAGCCTACGAGCAGTACTTC. Translating it yields CASSRQVAYEQYF.

V gene TRBV23-1 combines with J gene TRBJ1-5; D unresolved. TRBV23-1 is an open reading frame whose function is uncertain. CDR3 length: 20 amino acids. V lost 0 bases, J lost 3 bases, and 24 bases lay in between. CDR3 sequence reads: CASSQSRRSWSRRNNQPQHF. In DNA, the CDR3 is TGCGCCAGCAGTCAATCACGGAGGTCCTGGAGTCGGAGGAACAATCAGCCCCAGCATTTT.

The chain couples TRBV21-1 to TRBJ1-2. TRBV21-1 is listed as a pseudogene. This CDR3 comprises 11 residues. The DNA of the CDR3 is TGTGCCAGCCCACCCGGCTATGGCTACACCTTC. Translated: CASPPGYGYTF.

The V gene is TRBV5-4, the J gene TRBJ2-2; TRBD2 is a possible D gene (6 bases). This CDR3 is 14 amino acids long. Trimming cost V 6 bases and J 1 base, with 10 bases left between them. Germline CDR1 SGHNT, CDR2 YYREEE (reference sequence). In DNA, the CDR3 is TGTGCCAGCAAAACGGAGGGGAACACCGGGGAGCTGTTTTTT. This codes for CASKTEGNTGELFF.

The chain couples TRBV7-9 to TRBJ2-7; D ambiguous. This CDR3 is 13 amino acids long. Germline CDR1 SEHNR, CDR2 FQNEAQ (reference sequence). Trimming pared 0 bases from V and 3 bases from J, leaving 6 bases between. The CDR3 loop reads CASSLAQYYEQYF. For the CDR3, the DNA is TGTGCCAGCAGCTTAGCCCAGTACTACGAGCAGTACTTC.

This clone came up once. V and J are TRBV6-5 and TRBJ2-3; 7 nucleotides agree with TRBD2. Germline lookup yields CDR1 MNHEY and CDR2 SVGAGI. The V segment lost 2 bases and the J segment 8 bases; nucleotides outside the gene matches: 10. The CDR3 has 15 amino acids. CDR3 sequence (DNA): TGTGCCAGCAGTTACGGGGCGGGGGAAGGAGGTACGCAGTATTTT. It encodes CASSYGAGEGGTQYF.

This clone was seen just once. The chain employs TRBV19 and TRBJ1-5, with D perhaps matching TRBD1 (6 bases). CDR1 is LNHDA, CDR2 SQIVND, per germline (reference sequence). V was shortened by 7 bases and J by 0 bases, with 13 bases between the two germline ends. The CDR3 is 15 residues long. The CDR3: CASTNWDNSNQPQHF. CDR3 in DNA: TGTGCCAGTACCAACTGGGACAATAGCAATCAGCCCCAGCATTTT. The full variable domain, its missing parts supplied by reference TRBV19 and TRBJ1-5, is DGGITQSPKYLFRKEGQNVTLSCEQNLNHDAMYWYRQDPGQGLRLIYYSQIVNDFQKGDIAEGYSVSREKKESFPLTVTSAQKNPTAFYLCASTNWDNSNQPQHFGDGTRLSIL.

A word on this clone: The same CDR3 can be traced to other DNA sequences in this sample. The V and J genes are TRBV5-1 and TRBJ2-6; 9 positions match TRBD1. Germline lookup yields CDR1 SGHRS and CDR2 YFSETQ. This CDR3 is 14 amino acids long. V lost 0 bases and J lost 10; bases outside the gene matches: 2. CDR3 region: CASSLDGQGNVLTF. DNA for the CDR3: TGCGCCAGCAGCTTGGACGGACAGGGGAACGTCCTGACTTTC.

This clone appeared a single time. The rearrangement joins TRBV9 to TRBJ1-2; D unclear. The CDR3 covers 14 residues. Per germline, CDR1 SGDLS and CDR2 YYNGEE. Deletions cut 4 bases from V and 0 bases from J, with 10 bases between. DNA of the CDR3: TGTGCCAGCAGCTCCTCTTATACTAACTATGGCTACACCTTC. Translating gives CASSSSYTNYGYTF.

This chain links TRBV6-5 with TRBJ2-7, with unresolved D. Deletions cut 6 bases from V and 7 bases from J, with 13 bases between. The CDR3 consists of 12 residues. Germline CDR1 MNHEY, CDR2 SVGAGI. The CDR3 DNA sequence: TGTGCCAGCAGGTCCTCCTCTCAGGAGCAGTACTTC. Translating it yields CASRSSSQEQYF.

This chain connects TRBV7-2 to TRBJ1-2, with a possible D match to TRBD1 (6 bases). The ends were cut back, 5 bases at V and 7 bases at J, with 20 bases in the middle. Germline CDR1 and CDR2: SGHTA and FQGNSA. This CDR3 has 15 amino acids. CDR3 residues: CASSGPGGSSGGYTF. In nucleotides, the CDR3 is TGTGCCAGCAGCGGTCCGGGGGGCTCATCGGGTGGCTACACCTTC.

V is TRBV7-9 and J is TRBJ2-3, with 11 positions matching TRBD2. Germline V lookup: CDR1 SEHNR, CDR2 FQNEAQ (reference sequence). The CDR3 extends over 15 amino acids. V lost 5 bases, J lost 5 bases, and 6 bases stayed unmatched. The CDR3: CASSASGGSGDTQYF. The CDR3 DNA sequence: TGTGCCAGCAGCGCTAGCGGGGGGTCGGGAGATACGCAGTATTTT. The whole variable domain, filled in from reference TRBV7-9 and TRBJ2-3, reads DTGVSQNPRHKITKRGQNVTFRCDPISEHNRLYWYRQTLGQGPEFLTYFQNEAQLEKSRLLSDRFSAERPKGSFSTLEIQRTEQGDSAMYLCASSASGGSGDTQYFGPGTRLTVL.

This chain connects TRBV10-1 to TRBJ2-3; D is uncertain. Trimming took 2 bases from V and 4 from J, leaving 7 bases between them. The germline gives CDR1 WNHNN, CDR2 SYGVQD (reference sequence). CDR3 length: 13 residues. The CDR3 is CASSEALADTQYF. For the CDR3, the DNA is TGCGCCAGCAGTGAGGCACTCGCAGATACGCAGTATTTT.

This clone was observed a few times. The chain links TRBV4-3 to TRBJ2-2; D may be TRBD1 (5 bases). Per germline, CDR1 LGHNA and CDR2 YSLEER. This CDR3 is built from 16 residues. With 3 bases removed from V and 1 base from J, the gap between germline ends came to 12 bases. The CDR3, as DNA: TGCGCCAGCAGCCAGGCGGTCCAGGGGAACACCGGGGAGCTGTTTTTT. It translates to CASSQAVQGNTGELFF.

This rearrangement joins TRBV9 to TRBJ2-7; tentative D call: TRBD1 (7 bases). There are 15 residues in the CDR3. Germline CDR1 and CDR2: SGDLS and YYNGEE. V was cut by 0 bases and J by 3 bases, with 13 bases left in between. CDR3 loop: CASSVEEGQRYEQYF. The CDR3 region has the DNA TGTGCCAGCAGCGTAGAGGAGGGACAGCGCTACGAGCAGTACTTC.

The table lists this clone with a count of one. The chain is built from TRBV18 and TRBJ1-1; D uncertain. V was trimmed by 4 bases and J by 4 bases, leaving 10 bases between them. Germline V gene sequence: CDR1 KGHSH, CDR2 LQKENI. The CDR3 extends over 13 amino acids. The CDR3 sequence is CASSLDWSTEAFF. CDR3 DNA sequence: TGTGCCAGCTCACTCGATTGGAGCACTGAAGCTTTCTTT. Supplemented by reference TRBV18 and TRBJ1-1, the full variable domain reads NAGVMQNPRHLVRRRGQEARLRCSPMKGHSHVYWYRQLPEEGLKFMVYLQKENIIDESGMPKERFSAEFPKEGPSILRIQQVVRGDSAAYFCASSLDWSTEAFFGQGTRLTVV.

This chain links TRBV10-3 with TRBJ2-7, with TRBD2 identical over 7 bases. The CDR3 runs 15 residues. Germline CDR1 and CDR2: ENHRY and SYGVKD. V shed 5 bases and J 7 bases; nucleotides not matched to a gene: 14. The CDR3 spells CAISPGGSGQGEQYF. CDR3 nucleotide sequence: TGTGCCATCAGTCCGGGGGGTAGCGGCCAAGGGGAGCAGTACTTC.

The rearrangement links TRBV18 to TRBJ2-7, with 11 bases matching TRBD2. The ends lost 5 bases at V and 4 bases at J; junction bases unmatched: 1. Germline CDR1 KGHSH, CDR2 LQKENI. The CDR3 covers 13 residues. The CDR3 DNA follows: TGTGCCAGCTCAAGACTAGCGGGATACGAGCAGTACTTC. It encodes CASSRLAGYEQYF.

The J gene is TRBJ2-1, the V gene TRBV4-3; TRBD2 matches at 9 bases. The germline CDR1 and CDR2 sequences are LGHNA and YSLEER. The CDR3 loop spans 15 amino acids. Germline trimming cut 3 bases from V and 8 bases from J; bases unmatched to any gene: 8. CDR3 loop: CASSHNSGGWDEQFF. The CDR3 nucleotides are TGCGCCAGCAGCCATAATAGCGGGGGTTGGGATGAGCAGTTCTTC.